These T cell receptor beta chains were read from a single sample in a study of blood T cell repertoires in COVID-19. Clones were sequenced by immunoSEQ multiplex PCR, and TCRdb holds only the in-frame ones, with some missing. In the table there are 150,000 to 200,000 clones, approximately 83% of which are singletons. Sequences were obtained from peripheral blood. These receptors all come from a human donor in a cohort sampled during active COVID-19. The CDR3 runs from the conserved cysteine through the conserved F or W. The D gene is left open where the match is weak. Size is stated for part of the rows, as once, few or many counts, or as a class when the clone is expanded.

D gene: -
CDR3 length: 14
clone size: few
V gene: TRBV28
J gene: TRBJ1-5
CDR3 protein: CASSSTLSNQPQHF
CDR3 DNA: TGTGCCAGCAGTTCAACACTAAGCAATCAGCCCCAGCATTTT

D gene: -
CDR3 length: 15
clone size: -
V gene: TRBV6-5
J gene: TRBJ2-4
CDR3 protein: CASSLTALGKNIQYF
CDR3 DNA: TGTGCCAGCAGTTTGACTGCTTTGGGCAAAAACATTCAGTACTTC

D gene: -
CDR3 length: 20
clone size: -
V gene: TRBV19
J gene: TRBJ1-6
CDR3 protein: CASSPGPGTGLSSYNSPLHF
CDR3 DNA: TGTGCCAGTAGTCCGGGTCCCGGGACGGGACTTAGCTCCTATAATTCACCCCTCCACTTT

D gene: -
CDR3 length: 13
clone size: few
V gene: TRBV7-8
J gene: TRBJ1-2
CDR3 protein: CASSSHQGYGYTF
CDR3 DNA: TGTGCCAGCAGTTCTCATCAGGGTTATGGCTACACCTTC

D gene: TRBD2
CDR3 length: 16
clone size: -
V gene: TRBV5-6
J gene: TRBJ2-7
CDR3 protein: CASSLGPSGRGYEQYF
CDR3 DNA: TGTGCCAGCAGCTTGGGGCCTAGCGGGAGAGGTTACGAGCAGTACTTC

D gene: -
CDR3 length: 13
clone size: -
V gene: TRBV11-3
J gene: TRBJ2-7
CDR3 protein: CASSLVVGYEQYF
CDR3 DNA: TGTGCCAGCAGCTTAGTCGTCGGCTACGAGCAGTACTTC

D gene: TRBD1
CDR3 length: 15
clone size: -
V gene: TRBV6-2/TRBV6-3
J gene: TRBJ2-7
CDR3 protein: CASSFAGQGFSEQYF
CDR3 DNA: TGTGCCAGCAGTTTTGCGGGACAGGGCTTCTCCGAGCAGTACTTC

D gene: -
CDR3 length: 13
clone size: few
V gene: TRBV12-3/TRBV12-4
J gene: TRBJ1-1
CDR3 protein: CASSLGRGTEAFF
CDR3 DNA: TGTGCCAGCAGTTTGGGTAGGGGGACTGAAGCTTTCTTT

D gene: TRBD2
CDR3 length: 12
clone size: -
V gene: TRBV6-5
J gene: TRBJ2-1
CDR3 protein: CASSYGGNEQFF
CDR3 DNA: TGTGCCAGCAGCTACGGGGGGAATGAGCAGTTCTTC

D gene: -
CDR3 length: 14
clone size: -
V gene: TRBV6-5
J gene: TRBJ1-1
CDR3 protein: CASSYDPGNTEAFF
CDR3 DNA: TGTGCCAGCAGTTACGATCCGGGGAACACTGAAGCTTTCTTT

D gene: -
CDR3 length: 12
clone size: -
V gene: TRBV28
J gene: TRBJ1-1
CDR3 protein: CASSLIDTEAFF
CDR3 DNA: TGTGCCAGCAGTTTAATCGACACTGAAGCTTTCTTT

D gene: TRBD1
CDR3 length: 14
clone size: once
V gene: TRBV6-6
J gene: TRBJ2-1
CDR3 protein: CASTQGASYNEQFF
CDR3 DNA: TGTGCCAGCACCCAGGGGGCCTCCTACAATGAGCAGTTCTTC

D gene: TRBD1
CDR3 length: 16
clone size: -
V gene: TRBV3-1/TRBV3-2
J gene: TRBJ2-6
CDR3 protein: CASSRDRASGANVLTF
CDR3 DNA: TGTGCCAGCAGCCGGGACAGGGCCTCTGGGGCCAACGTCCTGACTTTC

D gene: TRBD1
CDR3 length: 14
clone size: -
V gene: TRBV5-4
J gene: TRBJ2-7
CDR3 protein: CASSAGQGANEQYF
CDR3 DNA: TGTGCCAGCAGCGCAGGACAGGGGGCGAACGAGCAGTACTTC

D gene: -
CDR3 length: 14
clone size: -
V gene: TRBV21-1
J gene: TRBJ1-6
CDR3 protein: CASSTVTAYSPLHF
CDR3 DNA: TGTGCCAGCAGCACGGTGACTGCCTATTCACCCCTCCACTTT

D gene: -
CDR3 length: 15
clone size: -
V gene: TRBV9
J gene: TRBJ2-1
CDR3 protein: CASSAPGMTYNEQFF
CDR3 DNA: TGTGCCAGCAGCGCCCCCGGTATGACCTACAATGAGCAGTTCTTC

D gene: TRBD1
CDR3 length: 15
clone size: -
V gene: TRBV6-5
J gene: TRBJ1-5
CDR3 protein: CASRATGFSNQPQHF
CDR3 DNA: TGTGCCAGCAGGGCGACAGGGTTTAGCAATCAGCCCCAGCATTTT

D gene: TRBD2
CDR3 length: 15
clone size: -
V gene: TRBV6-5
J gene: TRBJ2-3
CDR3 protein: CASKLAGGPSDTQYF
CDR3 DNA: TGTGCCAGCAAGCTAGCGGGAGGGCCTTCAGATACGCAGTATTTT

D gene: -
CDR3 length: 16
clone size: -
V gene: TRBV4-2
J gene: TRBJ1-3
CDR3 protein: CASSQVPVPSGNTIYF
CDR3 DNA: TGTGCCAGCAGCCAAGTCCCGGTCCCCTCTGGAAACACCATATATTTT

D gene: TRBD1
CDR3 length: 14
clone size: -
V gene: TRBV18
J gene: TRBJ2-5
CDR3 protein: CASSQGATEETQYF
CDR3 DNA: TGTGCCAGCTCACAGGGGGCTACTGAAGAGACCCAGTACTTC

D gene: -
CDR3 length: 12
clone size: -
V gene: TRBV28
J gene: TRBJ2-7
CDR3 protein: CASSLVGVEQYF
CDR3 DNA: TGTGCCAGCAGTTTGGTAGGGGTTGAGCAGTACTTC

D gene: TRBD2
CDR3 length: 16
clone size: -
V gene: TRBV7-3
J gene: TRBJ2-3
CDR3 protein: CASSPVGGRPTDTQYF
CDR3 DNA: TGTGCCAGCAGCCCGGTGGGCGGGAGGCCCACAGATACGCAGTATTTT

D gene: TRBD1
CDR3 length: 14
clone size: -
V gene: TRBV7-9
J gene: TRBJ1-1
CDR3 protein: CASSLDRGNTEAFF
CDR3 DNA: TGTGCCAGCAGCTTGGACAGGGGAAACACTGAAGCTTTCTTT

D gene: -
CDR3 length: 13
clone size: -
V gene: TRBV6-5
J gene: TRBJ1-1
CDR3 protein: CASSYTLRTEAFF
CDR3 DNA: TGTGCCAGCAGTTACACGTTGAGGACTGAAGCTTTCTTT

D gene: -
CDR3 length: 12
clone size: -
V gene: TRBV2
J gene: TRBJ1-2
CDR3 protein: CASRGQTHGYTF
CDR3 DNA: TGTGCCAGCAGAGGACAGACTCATGGCTACACCTTC

D gene: -
CDR3 length: 13
clone size: -
V gene: TRBV9
J gene: TRBJ1-2
CDR3 protein: CASSVGGGAGYTF
CDR3 DNA: TGTGCCAGCAGCGTAGGCGGAGGGGCTGGCTACACCTTC

D gene: -
CDR3 length: 15
clone size: once
V gene: TRBV27
J gene: TRBJ1-4
CDR3 protein: CASSRRRDINEKLFF
CDR3 DNA: TGTGCCAGCAGTAGGAGACGGGACATCAATGAAAAACTGTTTTTT

D gene: -
CDR3 length: 14
clone size: -
V gene: TRBV7-2
J gene: TRBJ2-3
CDR3 protein: CASSPERGTDTQYF
CDR3 DNA: TGTGCCAGCAGCCCGGAGCGGGGCACAGATACGCAGTATTTT

D gene: -
CDR3 length: 15
clone size: -
V gene: TRBV6-5
J gene: TRBJ2-7
CDR3 protein: CASTRPGMGVNEQYF
CDR3 DNA: TGTGCCAGCACCCGACCCGGGATGGGCGTCAACGAGCAGTACTTC

D gene: TRBD2
CDR3 length: 17
clone size: -
V gene: TRBV6-2/TRBV6-3
J gene: TRBJ2-7
CDR3 protein: CASSYRRLAGGPNEQYF
CDR3 DNA: TGTGCCAGCAGTTACCGGAGACTAGCGGGGGGGCCTAACGAGCAGTACTTC

D gene: TRBD2
CDR3 length: 17
clone size: -
V gene: TRBV10-2
J gene: TRBJ2-5
CDR3 protein: CASSERGLAGAGETQYF
CDR3 DNA: TGCGCCAGCAGTGAGAGAGGGCTAGCGGGAGCTGGGGAGACCCAGTACTTC

D gene: -
CDR3 length: 18
clone size: once
V gene: TRBV6-4
J gene: TRBJ2-3
CDR3 protein: CASSPPDFRGRFPDTQYF
CDR3 DNA: TGTGCCAGCAGCCCCCCCGACTTCAGGGGACGTTTTCCAGATACGCAGTATTTT

D gene: TRBD1
CDR3 length: 15
clone size: -
V gene: TRBV4-2
J gene: TRBJ2-7
CDR3 protein: CASSQGQGASYEQYF
CDR3 DNA: TGTGCCAGCAGCCAAGGACAGGGGGCGAGTTACGAGCAGTACTTC

D gene: TRBD1
CDR3 length: 13
clone size: -
V gene: TRBV2
J gene: TRBJ2-7
CDR3 protein: CASSRDSLYEQYF
CDR3 DNA: TGTGCCAGCAGCCGGGACAGCCTCTACGAGCAGTACTTC

D gene: -
CDR3 length: 15
clone size: -
V gene: TRBV7-8
J gene: TRBJ2-7
CDR3 protein: CASSFTRTFTYEQYF
CDR3 DNA: TGTGCCAGCAGCTTCACTAGGACCTTCACCTACGAGCAGTACTTC

D gene: -
CDR3 length: 13
clone size: -
V gene: TRBV6-2/TRBV6-3
J gene: TRBJ1-2
CDR3 protein: CASRPTGNYGYTF
CDR3 DNA: TGTGCCAGCAGACCTACAGGAAACTATGGCTACACCTTC

D gene: TRBD1
CDR3 length: 13
clone size: few
V gene: TRBV11-3
J gene: TRBJ2-1
CDR3 protein: CASSIQGAREQFF
CDR3 DNA: TGTGCCAGCAGCATCCAGGGGGCAAGGGAGCAGTTCTTC

D gene: TRBD1
CDR3 length: 14
clone size: -
V gene: TRBV3-1/TRBV3-2
J gene: TRBJ1-5
CDR3 protein: CASSQERGQGSQHF
CDR3 DNA: TGTGCCAGCAGCCAAGAGAGGGGACAGGGGTCTCAGCATTTT

D gene: -
CDR3 length: 13
clone size: -
V gene: TRBV2
J gene: TRBJ2-5
CDR3 protein: CASSRGDGETQYF
CDR3 DNA: TGTGCCAGCAGTCGGGGAGACGGGGAGACCCAGTACTTC